This T cell receptor (beta chain) was captured by sequencing in a study of OX40 agonist ivuxolimab in advanced cancers. The table came from immunoSEQ multiplex PCR; TCRdb's copy has only in-frame clones and leaves some out. The sample consists of tens of thousands of clones, just under 80% of them appearing once. This CDR3 has 14 residues. Germline CDR1 is LNHNV and CDR2 is YYDKDF (reference sequence). Germline trimming cut 4 bases from V and 1 base from J; bases unmatched to any gene: 1. The sample consisted of CD4+ or CD8+ T cells sorted from blood, taken in a trial of the OX40 agonist ivuxolimab. The TCR sequence derives from an adult with an advanced solid tumor such as melanoma, head and neck, liver or kidney cancer. This chain connects TRBV15 to TRBJ1-5; TRBD1 aligns across 7 bases. The CDR3 protein is CATSNRGSNQPQHF. Here the CDR3 DNA reads TGTGCCACCAGCAACAGGGGAAGCAATCAGCCCCAGCATTTT. The whole variable domain, filled in from reference TRBV15 and TRBJ1-5, reads DAMVIQNPRYQVTQFGKPVTLSCSQTLNHNVMYWYQQKSSQAPKLLFHYYDKDFNNEADTPDNFQSRRPNTSFCFLDIRSPGLGDTAMYLCATSNRGSNQPQHFGDGTRLSIL.